This T cell receptor (beta chain) was identified during a study of radiation and T cells in renal cell carcinoma. Time point described: blood 4 weeks post-SBRT, at nephrectomy. Treatment given: 15 Gy SBRT to primary tumor, nephrectomy 4 weeks later. Nephrectomy followed 15 Gy stereotactic body radiation by 4 weeks. Radiation-treated patients gave blood at baseline, week 2 and week 4. Study conclusions and caveats: No pretreatment tumor biopsies were available for baseline clonotypes.

The CDR3 extends over 16 amino acids. In germline, CDR1 is LNHDA, CDR2 SQIVND (reference sequence). V shed 9 bases and J 4 bases; nucleotides not matched to a gene: 16. As for this clone: Antigen specificity is unknown.

The assay was immunoSEQ multiplex PCR, and TCRdb's table has in-frame clones only and misses some. Seen here are around 170,000 clones, roughly nine tenths observed once, and the top ten hold approximately 10%. The chain combines TRBV19 with TRBJ1-1; 8 nucleotides align to TRBD1. Specimen: blood, collected from a patient whose treatment included radiotherapy and nephrectomy. The clonotype comes from a woman between 45 and 60 years old with renal cell carcinoma. This chain's CDR3 is CASKEQGGLELTEAFF. CDR3 nucleotide sequence: TGTGCCAGCAAGGAACAGGGGGGCCTCGAGCTCACTGAAGCTTTCTTT.